These 5 T cell receptor beta chains share one sample of origin, sequenced in a study of shared clonotypes between healthy human individuals. Clones were read by immunoSEQ multiplex PCR, and TCRdb kept only the in-frame ones, dropping some. The table has around 510,000 clones, 90% to 97% seen once. Sequencing was done on a sample of naive CD4+ T cells sorted from blood. As for subset: CD45RA+ positively selected. Every receptor here comes from a woman in her 30s in good health.

The chain combines TRBV19 with TRBJ2-5; D unclear. Trimming shortened V by 3 bases and J by 2 bases, and 13 bases separated the two germline ends. CDR3 length equals 15 residues. CDR1 is LNHDA, CDR2 SQIVND, per germline (reference sequence). The CDR3 loop reads CASSINSERQETQYF. In nucleotides, the CDR3 is TGTGCCAGTAGTATTAATTCGGAGAGACAAGAGACCCAGTACTTC.

The V and J genes are TRBV18 and TRBJ1-4; 9 bases map to TRBD1. The CDR3 is made up of 14 amino acids. V lost 6 bases to trimming and J lost 7 bases; unmatched junction nucleotides: 6. Germline CDR1 is KGHSH and CDR2 is LQKENI. CDR3 residues: CASSLRTGAEKLFF. CDR3 DNA sequence: TGTGCCAGCTCTCTTCGGACAGGGGCTGAAAAACTGTTTTTT.

The chain employs TRBV19 and TRBJ2-5; tentatively, D is TRBD2 (6 bases). V lost 6 bases, J lost 2 bases, and 10 bases lay in between. Germline V gives CDR1 LNHDA, CDR2 SQIVND (reference sequence). CDR3 length: 13 amino acids. The CDR3: CASSGSGQETQYF. The CDR3 bases are TGTGCCAGTAGCGGGAGTGGGCAAGAGACCCAGTACTTC.

The chain joins TRBV7-3 to TRBJ2-3; D gene uncertain. The length of the CDR3 is 13 residues. Trimming stripped 5 bases from V and 6 bases from J, with 12 bases between. Per the germline V gene, CDR1 is SGHTA and CDR2 is FQGTGA. DNA for the CDR3: TGTGCCAGCAGCGGATGGCCGCACGATACGCAGTATTTT. Protein: CASSGWPHDTQYF.

The gene calls are TRBV28 and TRBJ2-7; 9 positions match TRBD2. The V segment lost 6 bases and the J segment 0 bases; nucleotides outside the gene matches: 0. This CDR3 has 13 amino acids. The V gene's germline CDR1 is MDHEN and CDR2 SYDVKM. The DNA for the CDR3 is TGTGCCAGCAGAGCGGGAGGCTCCTACGAGCAGTACTTC. Protein sequence: CASRAGGSYEQYF.